Shown below are 18 T cell receptor beta chains from a single sample sequenced in a study of molecular identifiers for immune sequencing clone quantification. From the PCR reads, TCRdb called clonotypes with MiXCR, one entry per CDR3 protein. The profile shows hundreds of thousands of distinct CDR3 sequences, nearly 20% of them singletons. The sequenced material came from naive CD8+ T cells from blood, with Jurkat cell RNA spiked in. The sample's subset: FACS-sorted CD8+CD4-CCR7+CD45RA+ naive T cells. The receptors shown here come from a human donor in good health. Some libraries in this study had Jurkat cell RNA spiked in.

The count of this clonotype is one. Since a much larger clone is just one base distant, this may be a read error. The CDR3 region is CASSRRTDRGGQPQHF. The CDR3 coding sequence is TGTGCCAGCAGCCGAAGAACGGACAGGGGGGGTCAGCCCCAGCATTTT. The chain employs TRBV28 and TRBJ1-5; TRBD1 aligns across 10 bases. The CDR3 loop spans 16 amino acids. The germline V gene has CDR1 MDHEN and CDR2 SYDVKM. V shed 6 bases and J 6 bases; nucleotides not matched to a gene: 11.

This clonotype was counted many times. This chain connects TRBV9 to TRBJ2-3; D is unresolved. The V end was cut by 0 bases, the J end by 0 bases, with 14 bases between. The length of the CDR3 is 17 residues. Germline V gene sequence: CDR1 SGDLS, CDR2 YYNGEE. The CDR3 DNA is TGTGCCAGCAGCGTAGAATCGAAGGTTACCAGCACAGATACGCAGTATTTT. It is translated as CASSVESKVTSTDTQYF.

This clonotype was detected only a few times. This chain uses TRBV27 with TRBJ2-1; D is unclear. CDR1 and CDR2 from the germline V gene are MNHEY and SMNVEV (reference sequence). This CDR3 is built from 15 residues. Deletions cut 8 bases from V and 0 bases from J, with 14 bases between. The CDR3 region is CASSSDPSSYNEQFF. The CDR3 region has the DNA TGTGCCAGCTCCTCCGACCCGAGCTCCTACAATGAGCAGTTCTTC.

This clonotype has at least ten counts. The rearrangement joins TRBV2 to TRBJ2-5; 8 bases agree with TRBD1. The CDR3 runs 16 residues. The J segment lost 3 bases and the V segment lost 5 bases, leaving 11 bases of the junction unmatched. CDR1 and CDR2 (germline): SNHLY, FYNNEI. The CDR3 DNA is TGTGCCAGCAGTAGACCTTGGACAGGGTCGGAAGAGACCCAGTACTTC. Its translation: CASSRPWTGSEETQYF.

This clonotype was detected only a few times. The V gene is TRBV12-3 or TRBV12-4, the J gene TRBJ1-2, with a possible D match to TRBD1 (5 bases). The V end lost 6 bases, the J end lost 2 bases, and 19 bases lay between the germline ends. This CDR3 region has 16 residues. Here the CDR3 reads CASSSPGTVGNYGYTF. The CDR3 DNA reads TGTGCCAGCAGCTCCCCGGGGACCGTAGGAAACTATGGCTACACCTTC.

On this clonotype itself: This may stem from a read error, because a much larger clone lies one nucleotide away. The rearrangement links TRBV2 to TRBJ2-3; 9 bases match TRBD2. Germline-derived CDR1 and CDR2 are SNHLY and FYNNEI. The length of the CDR3 is 16 residues. For the CDR3, the DNA is TGTGCCAGCAATGAATGGGTAGCGGGAGCAGCAGATACGCAGTATTTT. Protein product: CASNEWVAGAADTQYF. Together with reference TRBV2 and TRBJ2-3, the CDR3 gives the full variable domain: EPEVTQTPSHQVTQMGQEVILRCVPISNHLYFYWYRQILGQKVEFLVSFYNNEISEKSEIFDDQFSVERPDGSNFTLKIRSTKLEDSAMYFCASNEWVAGAADTQYFGPGTRLTVL.

With respect to this clonotype: This sequence may be a read error, since a much larger clone differs from it by one base. The genes are TRBV6-5 and TRBJ2-7, with 11 positions matching TRBD1. Germline V gene sequence: CDR1 MNHEY, CDR2 SVGAGI. The CDR3 has 16 residues. The CDR3 protein is CTSSYPSGTGGYEQYF. In DNA form, the CDR3 reads TGTACCAGCAGTTACCCATCCGGGACAGGGGGCTACGAGCAGTACTTC.

This clonotype was seen at least ten times. The V gene is TRBV29-1, the J gene TRBJ1-1; D may be TRBD1 (5 bases). The ends were cut back, 2 bases at V and 3 bases at J, with 16 bases in the middle. Germline lookup yields CDR1 SQVTM and CDR2 ANQGSEA. The CDR3 length is 15 residues. CDR3 nucleotides: TGCAGCGTTGAAACCCTTACGGGGGTGGACACTGAAGCTTTCTTT. This gives the protein CSVETLTGVDTEAFF.

This clonotype was picked up many times. The CDR3 DNA is TGTGCCACTACAGGGGGCGGAGAAAAACTGTTTTTT. Translating it yields CATTGGGEKLFF. The J gene is TRBJ1-4, the V gene TRBV28, with 9 bases matching TRBD1. The CDR3 has 12 amino acids. Germline V gene data show CDR1 as MDHEN and CDR2 as SYDVKM. V lost 10 bases and J lost 8; bases outside the gene matches: 5.

This clonotype was detected a few times. The genes are TRBV4-3 and TRBJ2-2; TRBD2 agrees at 8 bases. V was pared by 0 bases and J by 4 bases, with 4 bases of the junction left unmatched. The CDR3 is made up of 16 amino acids. Germline loops: CDR1 LGHNA, CDR2 YSLEER. Here the CDR3 reads CASSQDRGGGTGELFF. The CDR3, as DNA: TGCGCCAGCAGCCAAGATCGGGGGGGGGGCACCGGGGAGCTGTTTTTT.

There are many counts of this clonotype. CDR3 protein: CASIHQETQYF. CDR3 DNA sequence: TGTGCCAGCATCCACCAAGAGACCCAGTACTTC. This chain joins TRBV7-9 and TRBJ2-5, with D unresolved. The germline V gene encodes CDR1 SEHNR and CDR2 FQNEAQ (reference sequence). This CDR3 comprises 11 residues. V was clipped by 7 bases and J by 0 bases, with 3 bases between them.

A few counts support this clonotype. This chain links TRBV30 with TRBJ2-1, with TRBD1 matching over 10 bases. Germline V lookup: CDR1 GTSNPN, CDR2 SVGIG (reference sequence). Losses at the gene ends were 4 bases for V and 8 bases for J; bases not matched to a gene: 5. The CDR3 contains 13 residues. CDR3: CAWNRQGADEQFF. DNA of the CDR3: TGTGCCTGGAATCGACAGGGGGCCGATGAGCAGTTCTTC.

V usage is TRBV19 and J usage is TRBJ1-4; D uncertain. V was clipped by 3 bases and J by 7 bases, with 9 bases between them. In germline, CDR1 is LNHDA, CDR2 SQIVND (reference sequence). The CDR3 has 13 residues. CDR3 in amino acids: CASSIGVGEKLFF. The DNA of the CDR3 is TGTGCCAGTAGTATTGGGGTCGGTGAAAAACTGTTTTTT.

In this sample, this clonotype turned up a few times. The rearrangement joins TRBV20-1 to TRBJ2-2, with TRBD2 matching over 9 bases. The CDR3 is 15 amino acids. Trimming took 3 bases from V and 3 from J; bases not matched to a gene: 5. CDR1 is DFQATT and CDR2 is SNEGSKA in the germline V gene (reference sequence). As DNA, the CDR3 is TGCAGTGCTAGGCGCCTAGCGGGGCACACCGGGGAGCTGTTTTTT. This translates into CSARRLAGHTGELFF.

At least ten counts were recorded for this clonotype. The chain uses TRBV6-1 and TRBJ2-3; tentatively, D is TRBD1 or TRBD2 (5 bases each). This CDR3 comprises 17 residues. Trimming cost V 5 bases and J 1 base, with 19 bases left between them. Per the germline V gene, CDR1 is MNHNS and CDR2 is SASEGT. The CDR3, as DNA: TGTGCCAGCAGTCTAACCGGGGCTTCACTCGGCACAGATACGCAGTATTTT. Translated: CASSLTGASLGTDTQYF.

The genes are TRBV6-6 and TRBJ2-1; no definite D call. Germline V CDR1 and CDR2: MNHNY, SVGAGI (reference sequence). The CDR3 contains 14 residues. Trimming pared 5 bases from V and 3 bases from J, leaving 11 bases between. The CDR3 nucleotides are TGTGCCAGCAGTAACTTTGAATTCTACAATGAGCAGTTCTTC. This gives the protein CASSNFEFYNEQFF.

This clonotype was seen repeatedly, ten times or more. The chain combines TRBV7-3 with TRBJ2-5, with 10 positions matching TRBD2. With 4 bases clipped from V and 0 bases from J, the junction kept 5 bases outside the gene matches. There are 16 residues in the CDR3. The V gene's germline CDR1 is SGHTA and CDR2 FQGTGA. Written as DNA, the CDR3 is TGTGCCAGCAGCTCGATAGGGACTAGCGACCAAGAGACCCAGTACTTC. This sequence encodes CASSSIGTSDQETQYF.

At least ten counts were recorded for this clonotype. V is TRBV19 and J is TRBJ2-2; D not certain. Trimming left V 0 bases short and J 4 bases short, with 6 bases between. The CDR3 has 14 amino acids. Germline loops: CDR1 LNHDA, CDR2 SQIVND (reference sequence). The CDR3 sequence: CASSIDPPTGELFF. The DNA for the CDR3 is TGTGCCAGTAGTATAGATCCCCCCACCGGGGAGCTGTTTTTT.